These 16 T cell receptor delta chains were all obtained from the same sample, sequenced in a study of gamma-delta T cells after stem cell transplantation. TCRdb repeated clone calling on the RT-PCR reads with CATT. Of about 2,400 delta-chain clones detected, around 23% appear once; the ten largest clones hold roughly 9%. The source material was gamma-delta T cells. The source of these receptors is a human donor. It is not recorded whose cells these are; they may come from a transplant donor.

This clone turned up a few times. The chain links TRDV1 to TRDJ2; 7 positions match TRDD3. CDR1 is TSWWSYY and CDR2 is QGS in the germline V gene. CDR3 length equals 18 residues. The V segment lost 0 bases and the J segment 0 bases; nucleotides outside the gene matches: 7. The CDR3 nucleotides are TGTGCTCTTGGGGAACTCCTGGGGGGAACGTCTTTGACAGCACAACTCTTCTTT. It translates to CALGELLGGTSLTAQLFF.

To note about this clone: A read error may explain this, as a much larger clone is one base away. V gene TRDV2 combines with J gene TRDJ3; TRDD3 agrees at 7 bases. TCRdb is silent on the J gene; assignment here came from matching the DNA to germline. The CDR3 has 19 amino acids. J gave up 0 bases and V 0 bases, and 7 bases lay outside the gene matches. CDR1 GEAIGNYY and CDR2 EKD come from the germline V gene. CDR3: CACDTGGSVSSWDTRQMFF. The CDR3 DNA is TGTGCCTGTGACACCGGGGGATCCGTTAGCTCCTGGGACACCCGACAGATGTTTTTC.

V usage is TRDV2 and J usage is TRDJ3; 9 bases are a match to TRDD3. The CDR3 loop spans 18 amino acids. Unmatched junction bases numbered 4, after V lost 2 bases and J lost 0 bases. Per germline, CDR1 GEAIGNYY and CDR2 EKD. CDR3: CACDNHWGSSWDTRQMFF. The CDR3, as DNA: TGTGCCTGTGACAACCACTGGGGGAGCTCCTGGGACACCCGACAGATGTTTTTC.

As for this clone: A junction boundary mismatches the germline segment, possibly from a read error. The V and J genes are TRDV1 and TRDJ2; D is perhaps TRDD3 (6 bases). The J gene is not listed in TCRdb, so it was assigned here from a DNA match to germline. CDR1 and CDR2 from the germline V gene are TSWWSYY and QGS. CDR3 length: 23 amino acids. CDR3 in DNA: TGTGCTCTTGGGGAATCCACTGAAACTAATAGGGGGGGGGACCCGTCTTTGACAGCAAAACTCTTCTTT. Protein: CALGESTETNRGGDPSLTAKLFF.

V and J are TRDV1 and TRDJ1, with a weak D call TRDD2 (9 bases). Germline matching of the DNA provided the J gene here, since TCRdb leaves it blank. The germline V gene has CDR1 TSWWSYY and CDR2 QGS. Trimming took off 3 bases at V and 0 bases at J, with 35 bases between the two ends. The CDR3 runs to 23 residues. In nucleotides, the CDR3 is TGTGCTCTTGGGGATGCGGCCTTCCTACATACGGGGGATAGACGCTCGTACACCGATAAACTCATCTTT. Amino acid sequence: CALGDAAFLHTGDRRSYTDKLIF.

This clone was picked up a small number of times. CDR3 sequence: CALGEPAWGIRGYTDKLIF. The CDR3, as DNA: TGTGCTCTTGGGGAACCAGCCTGGGGGATACGAGGGTACACCGATAAACTCATCTTT. The chain has TRDV1 and TRDJ1, with 12 positions matching TRDD3. This CDR3 has 19 amino acids. The V gene's germline CDR1 is TSWWSYY and CDR2 QGS. Trimming at V came to 1 base and at J to 0 bases, leaving 9 bases not matched to a gene.

This clone came up a few times. The V and J genes are TRDV2 and TRDJ3, with 8 bases lining up with TRDD3. Unmatched junction bases numbered 4, after V lost 2 bases and J lost 2 bases. Germline values: CDR1 GEAIGNYY, CDR2 EKD. The CDR3 consists of 17 residues. In DNA form, the CDR3 reads TGTGCCTGTGACAACTGGGGGGTCCCCTGGGACACCCGACAGATGTTTTTC. Translated: CACDNWGVPWDTRQMFF.

This clone is medium-sized (0.01 to 0.1%). The chain is built from TRDV2 and TRDJ3; TRDD3 matches 10 bases. Per germline, CDR1 GEAIGNYY and CDR2 EKD. The length of the CDR3 is 19 residues. Trimming took 3 bases from V and 0 from J; bases not matched to a gene: 7. In nucleotides, the CDR3 is TGTGCCTGTGACTCGCTGGGGGATAAGAGCTCCTGGGACACCCGACAGATGTTTTTC. Translation: CACDSLGDKSSWDTRQMFF.

J gene TRDJ1 was identified, but the V gene was not called. CDR3 length: 10 amino acids. The CDR3 reads CACVIVGAFF. As DNA, the CDR3 is TGTGCCTGTGTCATAGTGGGGGCCTTTTTT.

On this clone: Its ends do not fully match the called genes, so a read error is possible. This chain uses TRDV2 with TRDJ3; TRDD3 matches at 12 bases. The J gene, absent from TCRdb, was called here by matching the DNA to germline. Looked up from germline, CDR1 is GEAIGNYY and CDR2 is EKD. This CDR3 has 19 residues. In DNA, the CDR3 is TGTGCCTGTGACGCCTTACTGGGGGATACCTCCTGGGGCACCCGACAGATGTTTTTC. It encodes CACDALLGDTSWGTRQMFF.

This rearrangement joins TRDV3 to TRDJ1; 12 bases are shared with TRDD3. The J gene was missing in TCRdb and was found by matching the end of the DNA to germline. Trimming took 4 bases from V and 2 from J; bases not matched to a gene: 8. This CDR3 spans 15 amino acids. Germline V gives CDR1 TVYSNPD, CDR2 GDNSRS (reference sequence). CDR3 residues: CACSYWGILTDKLIF. The CDR3 DNA reads as TGTGCCTGTTCCTACTGGGGGATACTAACCGATAAACTCATCTTT.

Worth noting for this clone: A much larger clone lies a single base off, so this may be a read error. The chain is built from TRDV2 and TRDJ2; 8 bases are a match to TRDD3. The length of the CDR3 is 14 residues. The germline CDR1 and CDR2 sequences are GEAIGNYY and EKD. CDR3 region: CARDTVGDTAQLFF. DNA for the CDR3: TGTGCCCGTGACACCGTGGGGGATACAGCACAACTCTTCTTT.

Comments on this clone: This could be a read error, since a much larger clone is one nucleotide away. Additional DNA sequences in this sample encode the identical CDR3. The chain employs TRDV2 and TRDJ3; 8 bases align to TRDD3. Germline CDR1 and CDR2: GEAIGNYY and EKD. The CDR3 runs to 16 residues. CDR3 coding DNA: TGTGCTTGTGACACCGTGGGGGATTGGGACACCCGACAGATGTTTTTC. Its translation: CACDTVGDWDTRQMFF.

This clone was counted only a few times. The chain is built from TRAV29/DV5 and TRDJ2; 11 bases line up with TRDD3. The CDR3 totals 15 residues. J was trimmed by 2 bases and V by 1 base; bases with no gene match: 1. Germline V gene sequence: CDR1 NSMFDY, CDR2 ISSIKDK. CDR3: CAASYWGILTAQLFF. The CDR3 DNA is TGTGCAGCAAGCTACTGGGGGATATTGACAGCACAACTCTTCTTT.

The V gene is uncalled and the J gene is TRDJ3; the table's D call of TRDD3 was not tested on the DNA. There are 19 residues in the CDR3. The CDR3 reads CACDLLGDLSSSDTRQMFF. The CDR3 DNA reads as TGTGCCTGTGACTTACTGGGGGATCTAAGCTCCTCGGACACCCGACAGATGTTTTTC.

For this clone: With a much larger clone just one base away, this may be a read error. The chain links TRDV2 to TRDJ1; TRDD3 matches 11 bases. V dropped 0 bases and J dropped 12; count of bases not matched to a gene: 8. The CDR3 is made up of 14 amino acids. Germline CDR1 GEAIGNYY, CDR2 EKD. The CDR3 region is CACDTAAYWGIFIF. The DNA of the CDR3 is TGTGCCTGTGACACCGCTGCCTACTGGGGGATATTCATCTTT.